Shown below are 12 T cell receptor beta chains from a single sample sequenced in a study of brain T cells in children with intractable seizures. Measured with immunoSEQ multiplex PCR; TCRdb has only the in-frame clones, and not every one. Here the sample spans tens of thousands of clones, about 93% being singletons. The input for sequencing was peripheral blood, taken at surgery. The receptors shown here come from a boy under two years old with tuberous sclerosis and intractable seizures.

The genes are TRBV25-1 and TRBJ1-4; D might be TRBD1 (6 bases). The CDR3 has 15 amino acids. Germline loops: CDR1 MGHDK, CDR2 SYGVNS. Trimming pared 8 bases from V and 2 bases from J, leaving 15 bases between. As DNA, the CDR3 is TGTGCCAGCTCCTTCCCCGGGGGCACTAATGAAAAACTGTTTTTT. Its protein is CASSFPGGTNEKLFF.

The chain carries TRBV6-5 and TRBJ1-1, with 11 positions matching TRBD1. Germline lookup yields CDR1 MNHEY and CDR2 SVGAGI. J lost 3 bases, V lost 4 bases, and 7 bases had no gene match. The CDR3 runs to 16 residues. CDR3 bases: TGTGCCAGCAGTTCCCGGGACAGGGGGGGGGACACTGAAGCTTTCTTT. This codes for CASSSRDRGGDTEAFF.

This chain joins TRBV11-3 and TRBJ2-7; no firm D call. Germline lookup yields CDR1 SGHNT and CDR2 YENEEA. The CDR3 has 16 amino acids. V lost 2 bases and J lost 2, with 16 bases in between. The CDR3 loop reads CASSLSSGTKTYEQYF. The CDR3 DNA follows: TGTGCCAGCAGCTTATCCTCGGGTACGAAGACCTACGAGCAGTACTTC.

The chain couples TRBV5-1 to TRBJ2-7; tentative D call: TRBD1 (5 bases). Germline CDR1 and CDR2: SGHRS and YFSETQ. With 3 bases removed from V and 2 bases from J, the gap between germline ends came to 12 bases. CDR3 size: 14 residues. This CDR3 is CASSSIGATYEQYF. As DNA, the CDR3 is TGCGCCAGCAGCTCAATAGGGGCAACCTACGAGCAGTACTTC.

This chain links TRBV4-2 with TRBJ2-1, with 10 bases aligning to TRBD2. With V trimmed by 0 bases and J by 3 bases, 2 bases remained unmatched. Germline assignment: CDR1 LGHNA and CDR2 YNFKEQ. The CDR3 consists of 16 residues. This chain's CDR3 is CASSQDLAGDYNEQFF. In DNA form, the CDR3 reads TGTGCCAGCAGCCAAGACCTAGCGGGAGACTACAATGAGCAGTTCTTC.

The chain recombines TRBV12-3 or TRBV12-4 with TRBJ2-5, with D uncertain. The CDR3 spans 12 residues. The germline V and J ends were trimmed by 2 bases and 4 bases, with 5 bases remaining between them. DNA of the CDR3: TGTGCCAGCAGTTTACCATCAGAGACCCAGTACTTC. Its protein product is CASSLPSETQYF.

The J gene is TRBJ2-7, the V gene TRBV10-3, with 9 bases fitting TRBD1. CDR1 is ENHRY and CDR2 is SYGVKD in the germline V gene. With 8 bases clipped from V and 3 bases from J, the junction kept 11 bases outside the gene matches. This CDR3 is built from 15 residues. CDR3 coding DNA: TGTGCCATCGGGGCTCCGGGACAGGGTTACTACGAGCAGTACTTC. As protein: CAIGAPGQGYYEQYF.

The V and J genes are TRBV11-2 and TRBJ1-1; D is undetermined. This CDR3 region has 15 residues. From germline, CDR1 is SGHAT and CDR2 FQNNGV. The V and J ends lost 1 base and 1 base respectively, with 10 bases between them. The CDR3 DNA reads as TGTGCCAGCAGCTTAGGTCAGGCTTCGAACACTGAAGCTTTCTTT. It codes for CASSLGQASNTEAFF.

The V and J genes are TRBV9 and TRBJ2-7; 9 bases map to TRBD2. The germline V gene encodes CDR1 SGDLS and CDR2 YYNGEE. V gave up 4 bases and J gave up 5 bases; unmatched junction bases: 10. CDR3 length equals 15 residues. This CDR3 is CASSPLAGAVHEQYF. CDR3 DNA sequence: TGTGCCAGCAGCCCCTTAGCGGGAGCGGTACACGAGCAGTACTTC.

The J gene is TRBJ2-6, the V gene TRBV5-4; no clear D gene. Germline CDR1 is SGHNT and CDR2 is YYREEE (reference sequence). V was cut by 2 bases and J by 1 base, with 7 bases left in between. The CDR3 extends over 15 amino acids. CDR3 DNA sequence: TGTGCCAGCAGCTTTCTTGGATCTGGGGCCAACGTCCTGACTTTC. Its translation: CASSFLGSGANVLTF.

This sequence joins TRBV10-3 and TRBJ1-2; tentatively, D is TRBD1 (5 bases). V was pared by 0 bases and J by 5 bases, with 10 bases between. The CDR3 has 14 amino acids. Germline V lookup: CDR1 ENHRY, CDR2 SYGVKD. CDR3 amino acids: CAISESGAVYGYTF. The CDR3 DNA sequence: TGTGCCATCAGTGAGTCCGGGGCAGTTTATGGCTACACCTTC.

J is TRBJ1-1 and V is TRBV6-5; D is possibly TRBD1 (5 bases). V was cut by 5 bases and J by 4 bases, with 8 bases left in between. The CDR3 is 12 residues long. Germline V CDR1 and CDR2: MNHEY, SVGAGI. CDR3 region: CASSPGLTEAFF. DNA for the CDR3: TGTGCCAGCAGTCCAGGGCTCACTGAAGCTTTCTTT.